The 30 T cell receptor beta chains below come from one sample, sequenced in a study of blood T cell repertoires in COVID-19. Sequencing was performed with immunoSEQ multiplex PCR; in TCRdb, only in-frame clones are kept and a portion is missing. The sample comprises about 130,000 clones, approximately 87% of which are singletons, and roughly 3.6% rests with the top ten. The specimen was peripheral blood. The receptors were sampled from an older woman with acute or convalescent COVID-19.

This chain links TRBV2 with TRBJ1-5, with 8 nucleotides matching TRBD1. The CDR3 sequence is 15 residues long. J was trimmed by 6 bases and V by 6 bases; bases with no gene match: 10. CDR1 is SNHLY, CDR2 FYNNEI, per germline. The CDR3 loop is CASSLAGGEVQPQHF. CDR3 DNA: TGTGCCAGCAGCCTCGCAGGGGGCGAGGTTCAGCCCCAGCATTTT. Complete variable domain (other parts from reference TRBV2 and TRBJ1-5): EPEVTQTPSHQVTQMGQEVILRCVPISNHLYFYWYRQILGQKVEFLVSFYNNEISEKSEIFDDQFSVERPDGSNFTLKIRSTKLEDSAMYFCASSLAGGEVQPQHFGDGTRLSIL.

The CDR3 DNA follows: TGTGCCAGCTCACCCGGGACAGGGGGCGAAGAGACCCAGTACTTC. Its protein product is CASSPGTGGEETQYF. The V and J genes are TRBV18 and TRBJ2-5, with TRBD1 matching 12 bases. Trimming cost V 3 bases and J 3 bases; bases outside gene matches: 2. Germline CDR1 and CDR2: KGHSH and LQKENI. The CDR3 spans 15 residues.

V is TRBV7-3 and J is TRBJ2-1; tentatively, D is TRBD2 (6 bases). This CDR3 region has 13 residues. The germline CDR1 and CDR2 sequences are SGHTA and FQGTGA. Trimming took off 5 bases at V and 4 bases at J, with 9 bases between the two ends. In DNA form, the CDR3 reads TGTGCCAGCAGCCCGACTAGTTACAATGAGCAGTTCTTC. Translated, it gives CASSPTSYNEQFF.

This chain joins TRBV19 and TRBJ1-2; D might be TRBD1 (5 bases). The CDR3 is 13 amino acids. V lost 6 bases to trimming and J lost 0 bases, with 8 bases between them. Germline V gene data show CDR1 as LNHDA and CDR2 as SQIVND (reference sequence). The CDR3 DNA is TGTGCCAGTAGGGCACAGGCTAACTATGGCTACACCTTC. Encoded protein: CASRAQANYGYTF.

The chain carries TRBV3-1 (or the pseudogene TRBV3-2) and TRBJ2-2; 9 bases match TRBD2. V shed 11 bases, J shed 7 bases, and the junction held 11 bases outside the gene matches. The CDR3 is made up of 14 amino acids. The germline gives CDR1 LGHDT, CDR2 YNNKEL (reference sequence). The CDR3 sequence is CASHLAGASGELFF. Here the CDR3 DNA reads TGTGCCTCTCACTTAGCGGGAGCAAGCGGGGAGCTGTTTTTT.

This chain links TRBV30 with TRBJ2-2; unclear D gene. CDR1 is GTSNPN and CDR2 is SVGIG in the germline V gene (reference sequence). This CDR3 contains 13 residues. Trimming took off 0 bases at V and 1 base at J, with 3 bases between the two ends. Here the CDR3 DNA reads TGTGCCTGGAGTGTACAGAACACCGGGGAGCTGTTTTTT. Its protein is CAWSVQNTGELFF.

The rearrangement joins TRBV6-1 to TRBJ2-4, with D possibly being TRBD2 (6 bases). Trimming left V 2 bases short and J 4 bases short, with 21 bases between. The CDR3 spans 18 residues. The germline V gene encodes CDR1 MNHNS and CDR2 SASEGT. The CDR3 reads CASSERDPAGSTKNIQYF. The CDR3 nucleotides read TGTGCCAGCAGTGAAAGGGATCCAGCGGGCTCCACTAAAAACATTCAGTACTTC.

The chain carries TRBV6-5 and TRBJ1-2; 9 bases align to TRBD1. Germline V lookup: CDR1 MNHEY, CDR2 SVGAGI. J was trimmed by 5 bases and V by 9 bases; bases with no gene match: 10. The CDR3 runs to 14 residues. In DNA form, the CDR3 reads TGTGCCAGTGGGACAGGGCCCCTTGGGTATGGCTACACCTTC. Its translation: CASGTGPLGYGYTF.

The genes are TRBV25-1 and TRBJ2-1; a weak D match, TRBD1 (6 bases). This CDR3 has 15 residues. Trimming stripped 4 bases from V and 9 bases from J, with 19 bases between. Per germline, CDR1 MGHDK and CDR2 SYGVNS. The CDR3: CASSARDKPNAEQFF. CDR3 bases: TGTGCCAGCAGTGCCCGGGACAAACCAAATGCTGAGCAGTTCTTC.

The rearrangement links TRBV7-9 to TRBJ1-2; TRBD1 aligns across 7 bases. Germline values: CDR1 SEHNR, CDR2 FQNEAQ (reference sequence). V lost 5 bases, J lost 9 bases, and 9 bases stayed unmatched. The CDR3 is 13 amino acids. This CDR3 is CASSRDSSRSYTF. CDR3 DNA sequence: TGTGCCAGCAGCCGGGACAGCTCCCGGAGCTACACCTTC. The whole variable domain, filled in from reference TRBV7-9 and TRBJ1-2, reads DTGVSQNPRHKITKRGQNVTFRCDPISEHNRLYWYRQTLGQGPEFLTYFQNEAQLEKSRLLSDRFSAERPKGSFSTLEIQRTEQGDSAMYLCASSRDSSRSYTFGSGTRLTVV.

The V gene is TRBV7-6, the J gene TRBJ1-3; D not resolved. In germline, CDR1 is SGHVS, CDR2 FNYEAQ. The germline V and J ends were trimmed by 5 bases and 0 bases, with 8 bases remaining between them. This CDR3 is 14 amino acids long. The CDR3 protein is CASSPSVSGNTIYF. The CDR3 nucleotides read TGTGCCAGCAGCCCCTCAGTCTCTGGAAACACCATATATTTT.

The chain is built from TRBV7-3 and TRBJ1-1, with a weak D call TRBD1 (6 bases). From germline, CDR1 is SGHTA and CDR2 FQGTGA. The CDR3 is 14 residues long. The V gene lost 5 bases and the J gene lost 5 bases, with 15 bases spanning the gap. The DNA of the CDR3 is TGTGCCAGCAGCATCCAGGGGAGAGGAACTGAAGCTTTCTTT. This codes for CASSIQGRGTEAFF.

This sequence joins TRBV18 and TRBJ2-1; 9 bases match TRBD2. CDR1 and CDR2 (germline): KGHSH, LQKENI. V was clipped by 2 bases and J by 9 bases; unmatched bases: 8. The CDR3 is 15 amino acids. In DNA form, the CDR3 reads TGTGCCAGCTCACCATCGGCGGGAGGGAGTGGTGAGCAGTTCTTC. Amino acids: CASSPSAGGSGEQFF.

For the CDR3, the DNA is TGTGCCAGCAGCCAAGGTTGGGACAGGGGCGGGCGAGGCAATCAGCCCCAGCATTTT. Its protein product is CASSQGWDRGGRGNQPQHF. The J gene is TRBJ1-5, the V gene TRBV4-2; 10 bases align to TRBD1. The V gene's germline CDR1 is LGHNA and CDR2 YNFKEQ. J was trimmed by 2 bases and V by 1 base; bases with no gene match: 11. The CDR3 consists of 19 residues.

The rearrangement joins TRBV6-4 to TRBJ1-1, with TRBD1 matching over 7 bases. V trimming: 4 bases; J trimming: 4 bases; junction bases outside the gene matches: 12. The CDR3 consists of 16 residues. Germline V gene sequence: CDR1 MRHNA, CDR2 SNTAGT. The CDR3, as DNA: TGTGCCAGCAGTGCGACAGGGAAGTCTGTGGGCACTGAAGCTTTCTTT. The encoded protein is CASSATGKSVGTEAFF.

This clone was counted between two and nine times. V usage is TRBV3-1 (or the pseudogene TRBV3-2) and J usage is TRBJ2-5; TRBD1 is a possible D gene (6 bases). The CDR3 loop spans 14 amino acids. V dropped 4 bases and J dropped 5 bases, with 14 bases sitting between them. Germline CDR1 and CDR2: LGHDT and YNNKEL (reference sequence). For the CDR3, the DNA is TGTGCCAGCAGCCGAACAGGGTCCCGGGAGACCCAGTACTTC. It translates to CASSRTGSRETQYF.

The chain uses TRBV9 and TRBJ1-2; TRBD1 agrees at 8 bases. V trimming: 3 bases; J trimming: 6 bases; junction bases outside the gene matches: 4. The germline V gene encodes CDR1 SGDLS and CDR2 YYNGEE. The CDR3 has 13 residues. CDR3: CASSARTGNGYTF. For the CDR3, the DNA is TGTGCCAGCAGCGCTCGGACAGGGAATGGCTACACCTTC.

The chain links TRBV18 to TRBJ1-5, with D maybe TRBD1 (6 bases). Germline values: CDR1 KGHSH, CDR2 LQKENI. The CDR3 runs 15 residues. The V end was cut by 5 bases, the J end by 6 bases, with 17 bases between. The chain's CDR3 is CASSDGQGSAQPQHF. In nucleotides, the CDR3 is TGTGCCAGCTCAGATGGGCAGGGGTCCGCTCAGCCCCAGCATTTT.

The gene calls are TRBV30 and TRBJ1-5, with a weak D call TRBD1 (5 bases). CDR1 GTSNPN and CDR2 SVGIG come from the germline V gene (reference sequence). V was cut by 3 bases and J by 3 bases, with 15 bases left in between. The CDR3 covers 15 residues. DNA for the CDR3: TGTGCCTGGAGCCCCGGGGACTTTCTCAATCAGCCCCAGCATTTT. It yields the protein CAWSPGDFLNQPQHF.

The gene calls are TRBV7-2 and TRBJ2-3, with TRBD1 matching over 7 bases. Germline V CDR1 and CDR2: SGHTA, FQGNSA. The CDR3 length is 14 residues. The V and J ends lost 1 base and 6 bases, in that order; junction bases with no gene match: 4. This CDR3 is CASSLVTGVDTQYF. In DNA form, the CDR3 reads TGTGCCAGCAGCTTAGTTACAGGGGTTGATACGCAGTATTTT.

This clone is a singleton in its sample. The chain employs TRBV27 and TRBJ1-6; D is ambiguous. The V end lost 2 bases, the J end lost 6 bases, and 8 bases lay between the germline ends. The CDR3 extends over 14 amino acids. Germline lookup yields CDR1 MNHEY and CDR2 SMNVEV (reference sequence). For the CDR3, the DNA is TGTGCCAGCAGTTTAAGCCTCCCTAATTCACCCCTCCACTTT. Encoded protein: CASSLSLPNSPLHF.

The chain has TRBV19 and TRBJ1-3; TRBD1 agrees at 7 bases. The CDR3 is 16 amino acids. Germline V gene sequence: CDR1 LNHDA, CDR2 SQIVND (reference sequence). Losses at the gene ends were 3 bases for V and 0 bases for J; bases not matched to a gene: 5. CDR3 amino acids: CASSINRGNSGNTIYF. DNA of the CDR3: TGTGCCAGTAGTATTAACAGGGGAAACTCTGGAAACACCATATATTTT.

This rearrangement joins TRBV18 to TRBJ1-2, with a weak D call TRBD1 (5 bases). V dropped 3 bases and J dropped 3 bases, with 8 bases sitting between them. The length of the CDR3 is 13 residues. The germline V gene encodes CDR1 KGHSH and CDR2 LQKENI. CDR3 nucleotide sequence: TGTGCCAGCTCACCGGAAGGGGACTATGGCTACACCTTC. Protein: CASSPEGDYGYTF.

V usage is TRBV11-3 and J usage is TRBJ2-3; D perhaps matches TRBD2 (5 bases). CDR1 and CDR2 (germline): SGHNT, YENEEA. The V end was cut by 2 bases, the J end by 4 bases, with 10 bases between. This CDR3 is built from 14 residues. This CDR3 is CASSLRGVPDTQYF. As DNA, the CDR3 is TGTGCCAGCAGCTTACGGGGAGTTCCAGATACGCAGTATTTT.

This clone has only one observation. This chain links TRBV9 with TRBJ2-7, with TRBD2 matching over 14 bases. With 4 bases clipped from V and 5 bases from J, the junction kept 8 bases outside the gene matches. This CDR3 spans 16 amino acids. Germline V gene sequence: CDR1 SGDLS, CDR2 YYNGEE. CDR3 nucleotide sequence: TGTGCCAGCAGCTCCCGGACTAGCGGGAGGCTGAACGAGCAGTACTTC. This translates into CASSSRTSGRLNEQYF.

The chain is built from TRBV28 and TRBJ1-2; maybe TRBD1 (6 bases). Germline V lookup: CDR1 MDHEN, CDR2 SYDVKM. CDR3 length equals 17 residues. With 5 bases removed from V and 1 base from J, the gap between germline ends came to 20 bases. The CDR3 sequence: CASSSQGIPPLNYGYTF. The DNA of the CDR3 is TGTGCCAGCAGTAGCCAGGGGATTCCACCGCTTAACTATGGCTACACCTTC.

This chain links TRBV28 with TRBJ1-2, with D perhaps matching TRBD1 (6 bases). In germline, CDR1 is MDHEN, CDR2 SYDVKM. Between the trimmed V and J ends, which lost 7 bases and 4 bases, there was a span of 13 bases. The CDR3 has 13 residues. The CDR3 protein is CASTSRGFYGYTF. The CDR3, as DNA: TGTGCCAGCACCTCCAGGGGATTCTATGGCTACACCTTC.

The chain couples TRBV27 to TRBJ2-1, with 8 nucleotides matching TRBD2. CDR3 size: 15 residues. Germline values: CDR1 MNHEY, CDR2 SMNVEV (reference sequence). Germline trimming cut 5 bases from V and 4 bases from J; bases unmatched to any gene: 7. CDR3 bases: TGTGCCAGCAGTCGAGAAGGGACTAGTTACAATGAGCAGTTCTTC. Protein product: CASSREGTSYNEQFF.

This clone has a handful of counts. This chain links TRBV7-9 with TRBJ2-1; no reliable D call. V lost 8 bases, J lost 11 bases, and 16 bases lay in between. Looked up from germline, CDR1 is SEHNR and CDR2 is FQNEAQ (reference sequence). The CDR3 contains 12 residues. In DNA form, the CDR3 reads TGTGCCAGCGCCCCCTCTAGAGCACAGCAGTTCTTC. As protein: CASAPSRAQQFF.

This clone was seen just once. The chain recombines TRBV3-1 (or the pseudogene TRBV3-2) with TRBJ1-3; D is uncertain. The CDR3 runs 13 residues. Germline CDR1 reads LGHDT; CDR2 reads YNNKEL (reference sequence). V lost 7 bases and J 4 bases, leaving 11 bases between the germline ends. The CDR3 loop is CASTPLSGNTIYF. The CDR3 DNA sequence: TGTGCCAGCACCCCTCTCTCCGGAAACACCATATATTTT.